This T cell receptor beta chain was observed in a study of blood T cell repertoires in COVID-19. Study summary: Both acute and convalescent COVID-19 samples were obtained from the United States, Italy and Spain.

Measured with immunoSEQ multiplex PCR; TCRdb has only the in-frame clones, and not every one. The sample has about 320,000 clones, roughly 86% seen once. Per the germline V gene, CDR1 is LNHDA and CDR2 is SQIVND (reference sequence). V lost 0 bases and J 4 bases, leaving 6 bases between the germline ends. This CDR3 has 13 amino acids. This sequence originates from a woman aged 45 to 65 with acute or convalescent COVID-19. This chain connects TRBV19 to TRBJ2-5; D gene ambiguous. The specimen sequenced was peripheral blood. DNA of the CDR3: TGTGCCAGTAGTATAGATCGAGGAGAGACCCAGTACTTC. It codes for CASSIDRGETQYF.